The clone carrying this T cell receptor beta chain was recorded only once. Its antigen is still unknown. The CDR3 extends over 15 amino acids. V lost 0 bases and J lost 3, with 10 bases in between. Germline V gives CDR1 MNHEY, CDR2 SMNVEV (reference sequence). The record originates from a study of shared clonotypes between healthy human individuals. Across the study: A couple of women and three men aged 18 to 49 served as donors.

Profiling relied on immunoSEQ multiplex PCR, and the TCRdb table lists in-frame clones only, not all of them. The sample includes millions of clones, about 92% of them seen just once. Overall study results and limits: Sorted-subset sequencing was shown by rarefaction to be incomplete despite large depth. It was anticipated that sequencing depth would influence how many clonotypes donors shared. Roughly 5% of naive CD4 clonotypes were shared across four donors.

The specimen was naive CD4+ T cells sorted from blood. Subset denoted: CD45RA+ positively selected. The sequence came from a man aged 18-30 years in good health. The V call is TRBV27, the J call TRBJ2-3; D is unclear. CDR3 sequence: CASSLSLGYTDTQYF. Here the CDR3 DNA reads TGTGCCAGCAGTTTATCGTTGGGGTATACAGATACGCAGTATTTT.